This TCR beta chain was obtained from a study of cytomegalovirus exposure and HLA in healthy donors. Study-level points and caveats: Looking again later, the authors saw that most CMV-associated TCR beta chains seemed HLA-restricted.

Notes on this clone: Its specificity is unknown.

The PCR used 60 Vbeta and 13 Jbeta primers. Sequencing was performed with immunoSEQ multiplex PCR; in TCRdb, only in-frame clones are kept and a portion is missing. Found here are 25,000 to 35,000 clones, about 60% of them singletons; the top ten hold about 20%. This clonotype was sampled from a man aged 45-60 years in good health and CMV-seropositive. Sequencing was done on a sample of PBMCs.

CDR3 in DNA: TGTGCCAGCAGCTTGACAGGGTCAAATGAGCAGTTCTTC. Its translation is CASSLTGSNEQFF. J is TRBJ2-1 and V is TRBV7-9, with 7 bases fitting TRBD1. The CDR3 has 13 amino acids. CDR1 SEHNR and CDR2 FQNEAQ come from the germline V gene (reference sequence). The trim removed 3 bases at V and 7 bases at J, leaving 3 bases unmatched.